A selection of T cell receptor beta chains follows, all from one sample in a study of cytomegalovirus exposure and HLA in healthy donors. Method: immunoSEQ multiplex PCR; TCRdb's copy keeps in-frame clones and lacks some. Among around 250,000 clones listed, around 91% were seen once. Material: PBMCs. Receptors were obtained from a woman aged 18-35 years in good health and CMV-seronegative. Each CDR3 is given with its conserved first and last residue. The order of the fields is V gene, J gene, clone size, D gene, CDR3 DNA, CDR3 protein. A D gene is named only where the DNA matches it firmly. Clone size is shown for a subset of rows, as once, few, many or a class of expanded clone.

v_call: TRBV6-1
j_call: TRBJ1-5
clone_size: once
d_call: TRBD1
cdr3_nt: TGTGCCAGCGGGACAGGGGGCTATCAGCCCCAGCATTTT
cdr3_aa: CASGTGGYQPQHF

v_call: TRBV5-5
j_call: TRBJ1-1
clone_size: -
d_call: -
cdr3_nt: TGTGCCAGCAGCTTAGCGGTGAACACTGAAGCTTTCTTT
cdr3_aa: CASSLAVNTEAFF

v_call: TRBV5-1
j_call: TRBJ2-1
clone_size: -
d_call: TRBD1
cdr3_nt: TGCGCCAGCAGCTCGCGAAAGCTACCGGGACAGGGGGGTGATGAGCAGTTCTTC
cdr3_aa: CASSSRKLPGQGGDEQFF

v_call: TRBV28
j_call: TRBJ1-1
clone_size: -
d_call: TRBD1
cdr3_nt: TGTGCCAGCAGCCCGACAGGGCTGAACACTGAAGCTTTCTTT
cdr3_aa: CASSPTGLNTEAFF

v_call: TRBV5-3
j_call: TRBJ1-2
clone_size: -
d_call: TRBD1
cdr3_nt: TGTGCCAGAAGCTTGGTTCCCGGGACAGGGGGACGCTACACCTTC
cdr3_aa: CARSLVPGTGGRYTF

v_call: TRBV5-1
j_call: TRBJ2-1
clone_size: few
d_call: -
cdr3_nt: TGCGCCAGCAGCTTGGCACAGGCCCAGGCCAATGAGCAGTTCTTC
cdr3_aa: CASSLAQAQANEQFF

v_call: TRBV5-8
j_call: TRBJ1-4
clone_size: once
d_call: -
cdr3_nt: TGTGCCAGCAGCTTGGAAAGGGGCTGGGGTGAAAAACTGTTTTTT
cdr3_aa: CASSLERGWGEKLFF

v_call: TRBV30
j_call: TRBJ1-2
clone_size: few
d_call: -
cdr3_nt: TGTGCCTGGATCCCCGGGGGGGCGGAGGCCTATGGCTACACCTTC
cdr3_aa: CAWIPGGAEAYGYTF

v_call: TRBV28
j_call: TRBJ1-5
clone_size: many
d_call: -
cdr3_nt: TGTGCCAGCAGGGCCCCGTATAGCAATCAGCCCCAGCATTTT
cdr3_aa: CASRAPYSNQPQHF

v_call: TRBV19
j_call: TRBJ2-2
clone_size: -
d_call: -
cdr3_nt: TGTGCCAGTAGACCCGGTAACACCGGGGAGCTGTTTTTT
cdr3_aa: CASRPGNTGELFF

v_call: TRBV4-1
j_call: TRBJ1-5
clone_size: -
d_call: TRBD1
cdr3_nt: TGCGCCAGCAGCCCCACCCAGGGGGTAGTAGGCAATCAGCCCCAGCATTTT
cdr3_aa: CASSPTQGVVGNQPQHF

v_call: TRBV9
j_call: TRBJ1-6
clone_size: once
d_call: -
cdr3_nt: TGTGCCAGCAGCGTAGCGAAGCAGGGAAGTAATTCACCCCTCCACTTT
cdr3_aa: CASSVAKQGSNSPLHF

v_call: TRBV27
j_call: TRBJ2-5
clone_size: -
d_call: TRBD1
cdr3_nt: TGTGCCAGCAGGTTGACGGGACAGGGGCCCCAAGAGACCCAGTACTTC
cdr3_aa: CASRLTGQGPQETQYF

v_call: TRBV5-6
j_call: TRBJ1-6
clone_size: few
d_call: TRBD1
cdr3_nt: TGTGCCAGCAGCATACAATACAGGGGAGCGGCACCCCTCCACTTT
cdr3_aa: CASSIQYRGAAPLHF

v_call: TRBV5-8
j_call: TRBJ1-2
clone_size: -
d_call: -
cdr3_nt: TGTGCCAGCAGCCTCAGACTCCAGCGGGGCTACACCTTC
cdr3_aa: CASSLRLQRGYTF

v_call: TRBV5-1
j_call: TRBJ2-5
clone_size: -
d_call: -
cdr3_nt: TGCGCCAGCAGCTTGGGCAGCGGAGGTCCAGAGACCCAGTACTTC
cdr3_aa: CASSLGSGGPETQYF

v_call: TRBV30
j_call: TRBJ2-1
clone_size: -
d_call: -
cdr3_nt: TGTGCCTGGAGCGTCCAGGGCCTAAATGAGCAGTTCTTC
cdr3_aa: CAWSVQGLNEQFF

v_call: TRBV4-3
j_call: TRBJ2-5
clone_size: -
d_call: -
cdr3_nt: TGCGCCAGCAGCCAAGCCGGTCGGGGGGAGACCCAGTACTTC
cdr3_aa: CASSQAGRGETQYF

v_call: TRBV6-5
j_call: TRBJ1-1
clone_size: once
d_call: TRBD1
cdr3_nt: TGTGCCAGCAGCCACCGGGACAGGGGGCTATCTGAAGCTTTCTTT
cdr3_aa: CASSHRDRGLSEAFF

v_call: TRBV6-6
j_call: TRBJ1-1
clone_size: -
d_call: TRBD1
cdr3_nt: TGTGCCAGCAGTTTATCAGGGGGCACTGAAGCTTTCTTT
cdr3_aa: CASSLSGGTEAFF

v_call: TRBV5-1
j_call: TRBJ1-2
clone_size: -
d_call: -
cdr3_nt: TGCGCCAGCAGCTTGGCAGGGCTCAATCGGTATGGCTACACCTTC
cdr3_aa: CASSLAGLNRYGYTF

v_call: TRBV4-1
j_call: TRBJ1-2
clone_size: -
d_call: TRBD1
cdr3_nt: TGCGCCAGCAGCCAAGCCGGGACAGGAGAACGTTATGGCTACACCTTC
cdr3_aa: CASSQAGTGERYGYTF

v_call: TRBV9
j_call: TRBJ1-5
clone_size: few
d_call: -
cdr3_nt: TGTGCCAGCAGCGAGGGGGGGAATCAGCCCCAGCATTTT
cdr3_aa: CASSEGGNQPQHF

v_call: TRBV4-1
j_call: TRBJ2-7
clone_size: -
d_call: TRBD1
cdr3_nt: TGCGCCAGCAGCCACCCGGGACAGAGCTACGAGCAGTACTTC
cdr3_aa: CASSHPGQSYEQYF

v_call: TRBV20-1
j_call: TRBJ2-1
clone_size: -
d_call: -
cdr3_nt: TGCAGTGCCGCGGGCCCTAATGAGCAGTTCTTC
cdr3_aa: CSAAGPNEQFF

v_call: TRBV4-3
j_call: TRBJ2-1
clone_size: -
d_call: -
cdr3_nt: TGCGCCAGCAGCCAAGATGCCCCAGGGTCCGATGAGCAGTTCTTC
cdr3_aa: CASSQDAPGSDEQFF

v_call: TRBV5-1
j_call: TRBJ2-6
clone_size: -
d_call: -
cdr3_nt: TGCGCCAGCAGCCCGGATGGCGGCTCTGGGGCCAACGTCCTGACTTTC
cdr3_aa: CASSPDGGSGANVLTF

v_call: TRBV27
j_call: TRBJ1-4
clone_size: -
d_call: TRBD1
cdr3_nt: TGTGCCAGCAGTTTAGGGCAGGGGGGAGAAAAACTGTTTTTT
cdr3_aa: CASSLGQGGEKLFF

v_call: TRBV27
j_call: TRBJ1-4
clone_size: -
d_call: -
cdr3_nt: TGTGCCAGCAGTTTAATGGCAGATGAAAAACTGTTTTTT
cdr3_aa: CASSLMADEKLFF

v_call: TRBV7-9
j_call: TRBJ2-7
clone_size: once
d_call: -
cdr3_nt: TGTGCCAGCAGCTTAGACTGGTACGAGCAGTACTTC
cdr3_aa: CASSLDWYEQYF

v_call: TRBV5-6
j_call: TRBJ2-5
clone_size: -
d_call: -
cdr3_nt: TGTGCCAGCAGCTTGGTTCCTCAAGAGACCCAGTACTTC
cdr3_aa: CASSLVPQETQYF

v_call: TRBV19
j_call: TRBJ1-1
clone_size: once
d_call: TRBD1
cdr3_nt: TGTGCCAGTAGGGTTCGGGACAGAATAAACACTGAAGCTTTCTTT
cdr3_aa: CASRVRDRINTEAFF

v_call: TRBV4-3
j_call: TRBJ1-2
clone_size: -
d_call: -
cdr3_nt: TGCGCCAGCAGCCAAGAAGGATCCAGGGGTTCAATCTATGGCTACACCTTC
cdr3_aa: CASSQEGSRGSIYGYTF

v_call: TRBV4-2
j_call: TRBJ2-5
clone_size: few
d_call: TRBD1
cdr3_nt: TGTGCCAGCAGCCTGGGACAGGGTGGGGAGGAGACCCAGTACTTC
cdr3_aa: CASSLGQGGEETQYF

v_call: TRBV28
j_call: TRBJ1-2
clone_size: -
d_call: -
cdr3_nt: TGTGCCAGCAGTTTAGCCAGGGTCAATGGCTACACCTTC
cdr3_aa: CASSLARVNGYTF

v_call: TRBV7-9
j_call: TRBJ2-1
clone_size: once
d_call: -
cdr3_nt: TGTGCCAGCAGCTTAGCGGGGCACGTCTATGAGCAGTTCTTC
cdr3_aa: CASSLAGHVYEQFF

v_call: TRBV9
j_call: TRBJ1-6
clone_size: -
d_call: -
cdr3_nt: TGTGCCAGCAGCGTCTCCAGTAATAATTCACCCCTCCACTTT
cdr3_aa: CASSVSSNNSPLHF

v_call: TRBV6-1
j_call: TRBJ1-5
clone_size: -
d_call: TRBD1
cdr3_nt: TGTGCCAGCAGTGCCACAGGGGAAAATCAGCCCCAGCATTTT
cdr3_aa: CASSATGENQPQHF

v_call: TRBV28
j_call: TRBJ1-2
clone_size: -
d_call: -
cdr3_nt: TGTGCCAGCAGTTTATCCCGGCGGGGACTTAACTATGGCTACACCTTC
cdr3_aa: CASSLSRRGLNYGYTF

v_call: TRBV6-4
j_call: TRBJ1-2
clone_size: once
d_call: TRBD1
cdr3_nt: TGTGCCAGCAGTGACCTTAGGGGGCATGGCTACACCTTC
cdr3_aa: CASSDLRGHGYTF

v_call: TRBV10-3
j_call: TRBJ2-7
clone_size: -
d_call: TRBD1
cdr3_nt: TGTGCCATCAGGCCCGGACAGGCGCGCTCCTACGAGCAGTACTTC
cdr3_aa: CAIRPGQARSYEQYF

v_call: TRBV6-5
j_call: TRBJ1-2
clone_size: -
d_call: TRBD1
cdr3_nt: TGTGCCAGCAGTTACGACCCAGGACAGGTTTATGGCTACACCTTC
cdr3_aa: CASSYDPGQVYGYTF

v_call: TRBV2
j_call: TRBJ2-4
clone_size: -
d_call: TRBD1
cdr3_nt: TGTGCCGGAACACAGGGGGCTGGCATTCAGTACTTC
cdr3_aa: CAGTQGAGIQYF

v_call: TRBV7-9
j_call: TRBJ2-3
clone_size: -
d_call: -
cdr3_nt: TGTGCCAGCAGCTTATCTGCGGGGATGACAGATACGCAGTATTTT
cdr3_aa: CASSLSAGMTDTQYF

v_call: TRBV14
j_call: TRBJ2-1
clone_size: -
d_call: -
cdr3_nt: TGTGCCAGCAGCCAAGACGGCGGCAGCTCCTACAATGAGCAGTTCTTC
cdr3_aa: CASSQDGGSSYNEQFF

v_call: TRBV25-1
j_call: TRBJ1-5
clone_size: -
d_call: -
cdr3_nt: TGTGCCAGCAGTGCTGGAAGGGGTTTTCAGCCCCAGCATTTT
cdr3_aa: CASSAGRGFQPQHF